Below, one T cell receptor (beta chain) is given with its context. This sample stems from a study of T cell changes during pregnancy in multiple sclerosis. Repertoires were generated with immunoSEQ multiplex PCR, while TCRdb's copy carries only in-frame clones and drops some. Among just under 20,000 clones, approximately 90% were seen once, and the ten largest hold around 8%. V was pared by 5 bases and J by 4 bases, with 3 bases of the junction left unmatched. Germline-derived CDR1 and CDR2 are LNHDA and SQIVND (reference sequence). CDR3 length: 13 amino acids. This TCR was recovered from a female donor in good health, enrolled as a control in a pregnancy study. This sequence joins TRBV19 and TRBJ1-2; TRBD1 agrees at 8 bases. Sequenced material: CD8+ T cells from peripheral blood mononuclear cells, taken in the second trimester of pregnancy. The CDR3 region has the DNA TGTGCCAGTAGTCATGGGACAGGCTATGGCTACACCTTC. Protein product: CASSHGTGYGYTF.